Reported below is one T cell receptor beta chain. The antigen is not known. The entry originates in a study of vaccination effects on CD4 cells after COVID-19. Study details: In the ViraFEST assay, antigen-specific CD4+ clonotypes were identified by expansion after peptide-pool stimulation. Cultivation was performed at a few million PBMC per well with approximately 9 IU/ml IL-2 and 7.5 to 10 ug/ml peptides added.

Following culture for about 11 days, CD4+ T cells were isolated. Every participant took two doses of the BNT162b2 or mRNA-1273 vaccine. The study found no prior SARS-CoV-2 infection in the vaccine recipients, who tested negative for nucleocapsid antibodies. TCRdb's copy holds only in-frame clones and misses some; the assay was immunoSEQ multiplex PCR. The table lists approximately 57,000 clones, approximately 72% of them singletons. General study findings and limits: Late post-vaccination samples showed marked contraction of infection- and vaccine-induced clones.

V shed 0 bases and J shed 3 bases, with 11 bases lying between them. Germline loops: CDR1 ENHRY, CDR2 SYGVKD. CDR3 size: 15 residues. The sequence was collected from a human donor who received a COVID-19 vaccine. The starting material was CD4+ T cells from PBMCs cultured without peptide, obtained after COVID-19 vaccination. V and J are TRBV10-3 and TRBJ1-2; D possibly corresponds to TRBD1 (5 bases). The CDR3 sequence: CAISESLQGYYGYTF. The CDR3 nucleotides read TGTGCCATCAGTGAGTCTTTGCAGGGCTACTATGGCTACACCTTC.